This entry lists 3 T cell receptor beta chains sequenced from one sample in a study of blood T cell repertoires in COVID-19. The table came from immunoSEQ multiplex PCR; TCRdb's copy has only in-frame clones and leaves some out. Altogether about 160,000 clones are present, approximately 87% being singletons, with the ten largest covering roughly 4.1%. What was sequenced was peripheral blood. The receptors come from a woman between 65 and 79 years old with acute or convalescent COVID-19.

V is TRBV2 and J is TRBJ1-5, with D possibly matching TRBD1 (5 bases). This CDR3 is built from 12 residues. Trimming left V 4 bases short and J 12 bases short, with 13 bases between. CDR1 and CDR2 from the germline V gene are SNHLY and FYNNEI. The DNA of the CDR3 is TGTGCCAGCAGTGGGACACCAAGGTTCCAGCATTTT. Amino acid sequence: CASSGTPRFQHF.

The rearrangement uses TRBV6-6 and TRBJ2-2, with TRBD2 identical over 7 bases. Looked up from germline, CDR1 is MNHNY and CDR2 is SVGAGI (reference sequence). V lost 5 bases to trimming and J lost 6 bases; unmatched junction nucleotides: 3. The CDR3 loop spans 13 amino acids. CDR3 protein: CASSKTSAGELFF. The CDR3 DNA sequence: TGTGCCAGCAGTAAAACTAGCGCCGGGGAGCTGTTTTTT.

This clone was picked up one time. This chain joins TRBV5-1 and TRBJ2-7; weak D call: TRBD2 (6 bases). This CDR3 is built from 14 residues. V lost 0 bases to trimming and J lost 2 bases, with 9 bases between them. Per germline, CDR1 SGHRS and CDR2 YFSETQ. The CDR3 coding sequence is TGCGCCAGCAGCTTGGATGTAGCGGCCTACGAGCAGTACTTC. The encoded protein is CASSLDVAAYEQYF. The variable domain in full, completed from reference TRBV5-1 and TRBJ2-7, reads KAGVTQTPRYLIKTRGQQVTLSCSPISGHRSVSWYQQTPGQGLQFLFEYFSETQRNKGNFPGRFSGRQFSNSRSEMNVSTLELGDSALYLCASSLDVAAYEQYFGPGTRLTVT.